This record concerns one T cell receptor (beta chain) sequence. Its antigen remains unknown. The data stem from a study of T cell responses to AZD1222 COVID-19 vaccine. Clones were read by immunoSEQ multiplex PCR, and TCRdb kept only the in-frame ones, dropping some. The repertoire holds approximately 110,000 clones, with roughly 90% as singletons. CDR1 LGHDT and CDR2 YNNKEL come from the germline V gene (reference sequence). This CDR3 has 14 residues. Trimming took off 4 bases at V and 8 bases at J, with 12 bases between the two ends. Study observations and caveats: At 160-218 and 743-854, vaccine-associated CD4 TCRs were dominant, and they spanned spike. Females made up more of the donors, who were largely white British, and clonal diversity may have come out too low.

This sequence was found in an adult in good health. The gene calls are TRBV3-1 (or the pseudogene TRBV3-2) and TRBJ1-6; no clear D gene. Specimen: peripheral blood, collected on day 0 of AZD1222 vaccination. The CDR3 sequence is CASSRRQLDSPLHF. CDR3 nucleotide sequence: TGTGCCAGCAGCCGCAGACAACTCGATTCACCCCTCCACTTT.